Listed below are T cell receptor beta chains from one sample, sequenced in a study of T cell responses to AZD1222 COVID-19 vaccine. The repertoire was sequenced with immunoSEQ multiplex PCR; TCRdb's copy has only in-frame clones and lacks some. The data contain more than 70,000 clones, around nine tenths of them seen just once; the ten biggest clones take up about 5%. The specimen was peripheral blood, collected 28 days after the second AZD1222 dose. These receptors were collected from an adult who received the AZD1222 COVID-19 vaccine. CDR3s include the opening cysteine and the closing phenylalanine or tryptophan. A D gene is named only where the DNA matches it firmly.

v_call: TRBV5-8; d_call: -; j_call: TRBJ2-2; cdr3_length: 16; cdr3_nt: TGTGCCAGCAGCCGCGGACAGACCTCGAACACCGGGGAGCTGTTTTTT; cdr3_aa: CASSRGQTSNTGELFF
v_call: TRBV19; d_call: TRBD1; j_call: TRBJ1-1; cdr3_length: 14; cdr3_nt: TGTGCCAGTAGTAGCGGACAGGGTGGCACTGAAGCTTTCTTT; cdr3_aa: CASSSGQGGTEAFF
v_call: TRBV7-9; d_call: TRBD1; j_call: TRBJ1-5; cdr3_length: 16; cdr3_nt: TGTGCCAGCAGCTTGTTCGAGACAGGGGGAGAACAGCCCCAGCATTTT; cdr3_aa: CASSLFETGGEQPQHF
v_call: TRBV9; d_call: -; j_call: TRBJ1-2; cdr3_length: 12; cdr3_nt: TGTGCCAGCAGGGCCCCACCGGGAGGCTACACCTTC; cdr3_aa: CASRAPPGGYTF
v_call: TRBV5-1; d_call: -; j_call: TRBJ1-1; cdr3_length: 13; cdr3_nt: TGCGCCAGCAGACAGGGTGTGGGCACTGAAGCTTTCTTT; cdr3_aa: CASRQGVGTEAFF
v_call: TRBV5-1; d_call: TRBD2; j_call: TRBJ2-1; cdr3_length: 14; cdr3_nt: TGCGCCAGCAGCTTGACGGGGGGGCCTAATGAGCAGTTCTTC; cdr3_aa: CASSLTGGPNEQFF
v_call: TRBV13; d_call: -; j_call: TRBJ1-1; cdr3_length: 15; cdr3_nt: TGTGCCAGCAGCTCCCAACAGGGTATGAACACTGAAGCTTTCTTT; cdr3_aa: CASSSQQGMNTEAFF
v_call: TRBV9; d_call: -; j_call: TRBJ2-3; cdr3_length: 14; cdr3_nt: TGTGCCAGCAGCGTAGGGGGGGTGGCAGATACGCAGTATTTT; cdr3_aa: CASSVGGVADTQYF
v_call: TRBV9; d_call: TRBD1; j_call: TRBJ1-2; cdr3_length: 14; cdr3_nt: TGTGCCAGCAGCGTTGGACAGGGGACCTATGGCTACACCTTC; cdr3_aa: CASSVGQGTYGYTF
v_call: TRBV27; d_call: -; j_call: TRBJ1-2; cdr3_length: 12; cdr3_nt: TGTGCCAGCAGTTCAGTAGGGTATGGCTACACCTTC; cdr3_aa: CASSSVGYGYTF
v_call: TRBV15; d_call: -; j_call: TRBJ2-1; cdr3_length: 17; cdr3_nt: TGTGCCACCAGCAGAGATCCGGGCGGGGCAATCTACAATGAGCAGTTCTTC; cdr3_aa: CATSRDPGGAIYNEQFF
v_call: TRBV6-5; d_call: -; j_call: TRBJ1-4; cdr3_length: 15; cdr3_nt: TGTGCCAGCAGTTACTCCAACACGATGGTTGAAAAACTGTTTTTT; cdr3_aa: CASSYSNTMVEKLFF
v_call: TRBV6-5; d_call: TRBD1; j_call: TRBJ2-2; cdr3_length: 14; cdr3_nt: TGTGCCAGCGGGGAACAGGGGCGGACCGGGGAGCTGTTTTTT; cdr3_aa: CASGEQGRTGELFF
v_call: TRBV2; d_call: TRBD2; j_call: TRBJ2-5; cdr3_length: 17; cdr3_nt: TGTGCCAGCAGTGAGACTAGCGGGGCCAAACAGGGAGAGACCCAGTACTTC; cdr3_aa: CASSETSGAKQGETQYF
v_call: TRBV10-3; d_call: -; j_call: TRBJ2-6; cdr3_length: 16; cdr3_nt: TGTGCCTTCTCGAGGGAGGAGGGTTCTGGGGCCAACGTCCTGACTTTC; cdr3_aa: CAFSREEGSGANVLTF
v_call: TRBV5-1; d_call: -; j_call: TRBJ2-5; cdr3_length: 14; cdr3_nt: TGCGCCAGCACCCCGGGGGTGATGCAAGAGACCCAGTACTTC; cdr3_aa: CASTPGVMQETQYF